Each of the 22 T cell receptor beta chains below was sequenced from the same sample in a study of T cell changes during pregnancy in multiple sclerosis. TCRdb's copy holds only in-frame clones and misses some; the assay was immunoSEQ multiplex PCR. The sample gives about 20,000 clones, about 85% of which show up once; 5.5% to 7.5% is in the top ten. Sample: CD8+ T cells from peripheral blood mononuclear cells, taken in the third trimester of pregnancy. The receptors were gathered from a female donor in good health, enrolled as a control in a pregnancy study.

The CDR3 sequence is CASRQGALGTGELFF. As DNA, the CDR3 is TGTGCCAGCAGACAGGGGGCGCTCGGCACCGGGGAGCTGTTTTTT. The chain employs TRBV7-3 and TRBJ2-2, with 9 bases matching TRBD1. This CDR3 region has 15 residues. Germline V CDR1 and CDR2: SGHTA, FQGTGA. J was trimmed by 4 bases and V by 6 bases; bases with no gene match: 6.

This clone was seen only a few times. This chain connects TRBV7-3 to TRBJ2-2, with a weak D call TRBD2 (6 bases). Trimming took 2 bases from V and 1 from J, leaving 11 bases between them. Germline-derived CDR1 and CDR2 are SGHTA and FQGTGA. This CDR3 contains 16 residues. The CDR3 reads CASSLFPGENTGELFF. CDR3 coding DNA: TGTGCCAGCAGCTTATTTCCGGGGGAGAACACCGGGGAGCTGTTTTTT.

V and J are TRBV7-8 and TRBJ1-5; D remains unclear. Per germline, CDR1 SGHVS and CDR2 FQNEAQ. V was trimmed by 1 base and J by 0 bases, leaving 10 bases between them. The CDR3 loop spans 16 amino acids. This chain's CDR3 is CASSLVADYSNQPQHF. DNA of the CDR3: TGTGCCAGCAGCTTAGTGGCAGACTATAGCAATCAGCCCCAGCATTTT.

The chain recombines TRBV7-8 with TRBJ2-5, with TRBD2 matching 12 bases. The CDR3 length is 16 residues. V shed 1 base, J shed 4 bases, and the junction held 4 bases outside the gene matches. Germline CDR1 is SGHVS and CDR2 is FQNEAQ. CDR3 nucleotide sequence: TGTGCCAGCAGCTTAGAGCTAGCGGGGGGGCGAGAGACCCAGTACTTC. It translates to CASSLELAGGRETQYF.

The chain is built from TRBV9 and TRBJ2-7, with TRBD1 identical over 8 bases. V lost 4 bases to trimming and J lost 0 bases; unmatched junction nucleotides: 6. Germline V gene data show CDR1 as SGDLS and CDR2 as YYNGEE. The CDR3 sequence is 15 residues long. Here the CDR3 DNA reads TGTGCCAGCAGCCCCGGGACAGGCAGCTCCTACGAGCAGTACTTC. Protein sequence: CASSPGTGSSYEQYF.

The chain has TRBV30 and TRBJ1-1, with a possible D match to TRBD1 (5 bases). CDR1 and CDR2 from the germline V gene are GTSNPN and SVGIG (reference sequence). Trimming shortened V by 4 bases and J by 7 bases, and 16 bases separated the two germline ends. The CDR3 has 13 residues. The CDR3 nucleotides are TGTGCCTGGACCACGGCAGGGAATGATGAAGCTTTCTTT. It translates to CAWTTAGNDEAFF.

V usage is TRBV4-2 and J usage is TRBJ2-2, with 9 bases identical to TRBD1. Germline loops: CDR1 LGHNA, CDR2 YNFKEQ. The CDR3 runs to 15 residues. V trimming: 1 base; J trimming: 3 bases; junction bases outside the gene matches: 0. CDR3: CASSQGTGDTGELFF. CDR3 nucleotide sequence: TGTGCCAGCAGCCAAGGGACAGGGGACACCGGGGAGCTGTTTTTT.

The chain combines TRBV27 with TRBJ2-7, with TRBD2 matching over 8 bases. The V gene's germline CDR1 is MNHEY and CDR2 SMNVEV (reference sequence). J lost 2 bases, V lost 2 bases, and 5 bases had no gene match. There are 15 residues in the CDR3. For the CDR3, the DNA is TGTGCCAGCAGTTTAGTACTAGCGGCTCCCTACGAGCAGTACTTC. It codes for CASSLVLAAPYEQYF.

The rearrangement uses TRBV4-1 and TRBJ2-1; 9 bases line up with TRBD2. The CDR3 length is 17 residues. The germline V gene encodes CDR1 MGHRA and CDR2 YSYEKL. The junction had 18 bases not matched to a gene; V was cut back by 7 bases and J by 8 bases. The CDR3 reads CASTIGPVAGVTDEQFF. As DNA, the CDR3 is TGCGCCAGCACCATCGGCCCGGTAGCGGGAGTGACGGATGAGCAGTTCTTC.

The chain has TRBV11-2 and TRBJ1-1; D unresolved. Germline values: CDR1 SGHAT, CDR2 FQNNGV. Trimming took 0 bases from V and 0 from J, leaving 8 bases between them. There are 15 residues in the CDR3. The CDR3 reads CASSLESSMNTEAFF. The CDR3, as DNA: TGTGCCAGCAGCTTAGAATCCTCTATGAACACTGAAGCTTTCTTT.

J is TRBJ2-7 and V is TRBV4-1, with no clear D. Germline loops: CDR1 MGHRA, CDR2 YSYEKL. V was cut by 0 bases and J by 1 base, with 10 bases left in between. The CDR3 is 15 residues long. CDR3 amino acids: CASSQDFVESYEQYF. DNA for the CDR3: TGCGCCAGCAGCCAAGATTTTGTGGAGTCCTACGAGCAGTACTTC.

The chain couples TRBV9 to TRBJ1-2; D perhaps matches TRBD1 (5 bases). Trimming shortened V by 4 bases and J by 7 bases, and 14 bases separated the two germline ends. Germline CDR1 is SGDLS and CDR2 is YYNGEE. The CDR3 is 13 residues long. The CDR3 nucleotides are TGTGCCAGCAGCTTTGACAGCACTTCTGGCTACACCTTC. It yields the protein CASSFDSTSGYTF. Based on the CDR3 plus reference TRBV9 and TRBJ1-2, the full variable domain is DSGVTQTPKHLITATGQRVTLRCSPRSGDLSVYWYQQSLDQGLQFLIQYYNGEERAKGNILERFSAQQFPDLHSELNLSSLELGDSALYFCASSFDSTSGYTFGSGTRLTVV.

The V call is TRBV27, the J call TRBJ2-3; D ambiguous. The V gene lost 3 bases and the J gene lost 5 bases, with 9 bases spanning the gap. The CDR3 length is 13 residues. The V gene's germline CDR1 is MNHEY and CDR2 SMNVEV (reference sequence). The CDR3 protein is CASSFSGLDTQYF. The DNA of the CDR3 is TGTGCCAGCAGTTTTTCCGGGTTAGATACGCAGTATTTT.

DNA for the CDR3: TGTGCCAGCAGTTACGGGACAGGGGCCGGGGAGCTGTTTTTT. This gives the protein CASSYGTGAGELFF. The chain joins TRBV6-5 to TRBJ2-2; TRBD1 matches 10 bases. V lost 2 bases and J lost 6; bases outside the gene matches: 0. CDR3 length: 14 amino acids. In germline, CDR1 is MNHEY, CDR2 SVGAGI.

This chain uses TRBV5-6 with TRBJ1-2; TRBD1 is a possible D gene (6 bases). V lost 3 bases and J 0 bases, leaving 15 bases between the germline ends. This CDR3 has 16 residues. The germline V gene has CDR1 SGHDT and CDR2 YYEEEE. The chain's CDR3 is CASSSIDRLANYGYTF. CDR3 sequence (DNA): TGTGCCAGCAGCTCAATCGACAGGTTAGCTAACTATGGCTACACCTTC.

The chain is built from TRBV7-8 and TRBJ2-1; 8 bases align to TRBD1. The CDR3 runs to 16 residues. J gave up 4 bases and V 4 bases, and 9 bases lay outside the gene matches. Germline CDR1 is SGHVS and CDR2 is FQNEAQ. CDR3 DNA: TGTGCCAGCAGCTCGCCTCAGGGGGCCACATACAATGAGCAGTTCTTC. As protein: CASSSPQGATYNEQFF. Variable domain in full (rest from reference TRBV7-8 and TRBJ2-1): GAGVSQSPRYKVAKRGQDVALRCDPISGHVSLFWYQQALGQGPEFLTYFQNEAQLDKSGLPSDRFFAERPEGSVSTLKIQRTQQEDSAVYLCASSSPQGATYNEQFFGPGTRLTVL.

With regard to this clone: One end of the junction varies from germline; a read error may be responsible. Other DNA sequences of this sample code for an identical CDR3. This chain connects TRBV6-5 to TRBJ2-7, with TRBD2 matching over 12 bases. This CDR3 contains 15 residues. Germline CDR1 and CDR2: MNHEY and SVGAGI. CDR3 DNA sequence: TGCGCCAGCAGGCCGACTAGCGGGAGTTATTACGAGCAGTACTTC. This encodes CASRPTSGSYYEQYF.

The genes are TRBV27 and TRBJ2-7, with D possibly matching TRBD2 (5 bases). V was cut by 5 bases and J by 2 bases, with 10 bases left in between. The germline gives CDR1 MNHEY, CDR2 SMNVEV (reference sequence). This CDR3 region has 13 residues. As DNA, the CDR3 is TGTGCCAGCAGTCCCGGACTGACCTACGAGCAGTACTTC. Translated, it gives CASSPGLTYEQYF.

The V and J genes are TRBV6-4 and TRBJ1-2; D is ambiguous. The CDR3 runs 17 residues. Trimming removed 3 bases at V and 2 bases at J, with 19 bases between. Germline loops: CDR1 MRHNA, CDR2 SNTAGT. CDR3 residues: CASSEFFSGGLNYGYTF. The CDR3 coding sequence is TGTGCCAGCAGTGAGTTTTTTTCGGGAGGGCTCAACTATGGCTACACCTTC.

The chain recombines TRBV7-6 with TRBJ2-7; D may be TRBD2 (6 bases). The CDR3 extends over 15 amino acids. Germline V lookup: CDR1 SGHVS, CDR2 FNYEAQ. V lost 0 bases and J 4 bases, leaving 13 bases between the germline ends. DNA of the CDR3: TGTGCCAGCAGCTTAGCGGCTAGCGCTCAATACGAGCAGTACTTC. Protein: CASSLAASAQYEQYF.

CDR3 in DNA: TGTGCCAGCAGTGACTCGACTGACACAGATACGCAGTATTTT. Amino acid sequence: CASSDSTDTDTQYF. This chain joins TRBV6-4 and TRBJ2-3; D gene ambiguous. V dropped 0 bases and J dropped 2 bases, with 6 bases sitting between them. Germline-derived CDR1 and CDR2 are MRHNA and SNTAGT. This CDR3 comprises 14 residues.

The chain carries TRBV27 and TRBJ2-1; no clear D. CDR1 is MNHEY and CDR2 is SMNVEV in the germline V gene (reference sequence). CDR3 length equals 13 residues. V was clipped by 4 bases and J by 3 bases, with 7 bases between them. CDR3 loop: CASSYSIYNEQFF. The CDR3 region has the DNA TGTGCCAGCAGTTACTCGATCTACAATGAGCAGTTCTTC.